The clone carrying this T cell receptor beta chain was detected ten times or more. Unique molecular identifiers were added to individual cDNA molecules. TCRdb analysed the 5' RACE reads with MiXCR anew, one entry per CDR3 protein. The profile shows roughly 29,000 distinct CDR3 sequences, more than 3.5% of them singletons. Trimming removed 5 bases at V and 1 base at J, with 12 bases between. CDR3 length: 14 residues. Germline V gene lookup returns CDR1 SGDLS and CDR2 YYNGEE. This entry is derived from a study of early T cells in non-severe SARS-CoV-2 infection. Looking at the study overall: The chains were unpaired, and the sequenced material was bulk RNA from unsorted whole blood.

The chain recombines TRBV9 with TRBJ1-1, with no clear D. This TCR derives from an adult who was a healthcare worker with PCR-confirmed SARS-CoV-2 infection or an uninfected control (not recorded which). Material: whole blood. Written as DNA, the CDR3 is TGTGCCAGCAGGGACGGGCAGGCGAACACTGAAGCTTTCTTT. Its translation: CASRDGQANTEAFF.